This T cell receptor (beta chain) was found in a study of early T cells in non-severe SARS-CoV-2 infection. Study details: The sequenced material was bulk RNA from unsorted whole blood, and its chains were unpaired. Study-wide findings and caveats: Anti-spike CD8 specificities were favored by VDJdb matching, whose results missed private and CD4 specificities.

The germline CDR1 and CDR2 sequences are SGHKS and YYEKEE (reference sequence). The CDR3 loop spans 17 amino acids. Trimming stripped 5 bases from V and 8 bases from J, with 26 bases between. There are a few counts of this clonotype. The antigen remains unidentified. cDNA molecules, individually, were tagged with unique molecular identifiers. One entry per CDR3 protein results from TCRdb running MiXCR on the 5' RACE reads. This sample has 60,000 or so distinct CDR3 sequences, with 10% to 15% found just once. The chain is built from TRBV5-5 and TRBJ2-1; maybe TRBD1 (6 bases). The sample here was whole blood, taken at baseline. This receptor was identified in an adult who was a healthcare worker with PCR-confirmed SARS-CoV-2 infection or an uninfected control (not recorded which). CDR3: CASSPGALTQLSHEQFF. In nucleotides, the CDR3 is TGTGCCAGCAGTCCAGGGGCCCTTACCCAGCTCAGCCATGAGCAGTTCTTC.